Listed here are 29 T cell receptor beta chains from one sample, sequenced in a study of T-cell memory formation after mild COVID-19. One entry per CDR3 protein results from TCRdb running MiXCR on the 5' RACE reads. Altogether 140,000 or so distinct CDR3 sequences are present, about 5.5% being singletons, with the ten largest covering 2% to 2.5%. Material for sequencing was PBMCs or a T cell subset sorted from them (not recorded which). All receptors derive from an adult woman who had mild COVID-19 (a few samples of this study predate the infection). Cell type and time point are not known.

The genes are TRBV7-8 and TRBJ1-3; D is possibly TRBD1 (5 bases). Deletions cut 7 bases from V and 2 bases from J, with 18 bases between. The CDR3 consists of 16 residues. Germline-derived CDR1 and CDR2 are SGHVS and FQNEAQ. The CDR3 reads CASNSTGRGAGNTIYF. The CDR3 DNA follows: TGTGCCAGCAACTCAACGGGGCGTGGGGCTGGAAACACCATATATTTT.

This clonotype came up many times. The chain joins TRBV25-1 to TRBJ2-2; 8 positions match TRBD2. Looked up from germline, CDR1 is MGHDK and CDR2 is SYGVNS. The V and J ends lost 6 bases and 2 bases, in that order; junction bases with no gene match: 14. CDR3 size: 18 residues. DNA of the CDR3: TGTGCCAGCAGCGCGAGTAGCGGGACCGAAACCAACACCGGGGAGCTGTTTTTT. Amino acids: CASSASSGTETNTGELFF.

This clonotype came up many times. J is TRBJ2-2 and V is TRBV6-6, with 9 bases that match TRBD1. CDR3 size: 13 residues. The ends lost 6 bases at V and 6 bases at J; junction bases unmatched: 2. The V gene's germline CDR1 is MNHNY and CDR2 SVGAGI (reference sequence). The CDR3, as DNA: TGTGCCAGCAGCCGGACAGGGGCCGGGGAGCTGTTTTTT. Translated: CASSRTGAGELFF.

In its sample, this clonotype was seen a few times. The CDR3 protein is CSASGASGLSYNEQFF. In DNA form, the CDR3 reads TGCAGTGCTAGTGGGGCTAGCGGGTTGTCCTACAATGAGCAGTTCTTC. This rearrangement joins TRBV20-1 to TRBJ2-1; 8 positions agree with TRBD2. Germline CDR1 reads DFQATT; CDR2 reads SNEGSKA (reference sequence). The CDR3 runs 16 residues. The V segment lost 3 bases and the J segment 1 base; nucleotides outside the gene matches: 8.

This clonotype was counted many times. This chain joins TRBV7-3 and TRBJ2-1, with 7 bases that match TRBD2. The CDR3 spans 14 residues. V shed 4 bases, J shed 5 bases, and the junction held 5 bases outside the gene matches. Germline assignment: CDR1 SGHTA and CDR2 FQGTGA. The CDR3 sequence: CASSSPAGNNEQFF. The CDR3 DNA follows: TGTGCCAGCAGCTCTCCAGCGGGGAACAATGAGCAGTTCTTC.

This clonotype was counted a few times. The J gene is TRBJ2-1, the V gene TRBV10-3; tentatively, D is TRBD2 (6 bases). The length of the CDR3 is 14 residues. From germline, CDR1 is ENHRY and CDR2 SYGVKD. V lost 4 bases and J lost 8, with 15 bases in between. CDR3 amino acids: CAISVADLKDEQFF. DNA of the CDR3: TGTGCCATCAGTGTAGCGGACCTTAAGGATGAGCAGTTCTTC.

Note on this clonotype: As the CDR3 is not closed by the conserved phenylalanine or tryptophan, this likely results from a read error. The chain links TRBV29-1 to TRBJ1-2; D gene unclear. Germline assignment: CDR1 SQVTM and CDR2 ANQGSEA. Trimming shortened V by 4 bases and J by 6 bases, and 9 bases separated the two germline ends. The CDR3 covers 11 residues. The CDR3 coding sequence is TGCAGCGTTGGGGGTGCGGATGGCTACACCATC. Translation gives CSVGGADGYTI.

The V and J genes are TRBV24-1 and TRBJ1-1; D unresolved. The CDR3 sequence is 14 residues long. Trimming left V 5 bases short and J 1 base short, with 10 bases between. Germline V CDR1 and CDR2: KGHDR, SFDVKD. CDR3 in amino acids: CATSAGTGNTEAFF. The CDR3 DNA reads as TGTGCCACCAGTGCAGGAACGGGGAACACTGAAGCTTTCTTT.

This clonotype was detected a few times. The chain uses TRBV11-1 and TRBJ2-4, with 8 bases aligning to TRBD2. Germline CDR1 reads SGHAT; CDR2 reads FQDESV (reference sequence). With V trimmed by 5 bases and J by 2 bases, 8 bases remained unmatched. CDR3 length: 16 amino acids. CDR3 in amino acids: CASSPRTSSSKNIQYF. The CDR3 DNA reads as TGTGCCAGCAGCCCCCGGACTAGCTCATCCAAAAACATTCAGTACTTC.

Only a few counts were recorded for this clonotype. The chain links TRBV20-1 to TRBJ1-4, with D possibly being TRBD1 (5 bases). Germline lookup yields CDR1 DFQATT and CDR2 SNEGSKA (reference sequence). This CDR3 contains 15 residues. V dropped 3 bases and J dropped 0 bases, with 11 bases sitting between them. CDR3 in amino acids: CSASLRGATNEKLFF. In DNA form, the CDR3 reads TGCAGTGCTAGCTTGCGGGGGGCAACTAATGAAAAACTGTTTTTT.

The chain has TRBV30 and TRBJ2-2, with D possibly called TRBD1 or TRBD2 (6 bases each). V dropped 0 bases and J dropped 5 bases, with 7 bases sitting between them. The CDR3 length is 13 residues. Germline V lookup: CDR1 GTSNPN, CDR2 SVGIG (reference sequence). The CDR3 sequence: CAWSVGGTGELFF. CDR3 sequence (DNA): TGTGCCTGGAGTGTAGGGGGGACCGGGGAGCTGTTTTTT.

This chain links TRBV4-3 with TRBJ2-3, with no clear D. Trimming pared 4 bases from V and 5 bases from J, leaving 16 bases between. The CDR3 runs to 15 residues. The germline CDR1 and CDR2 sequences are LGHNA and YSLEER. CDR3 coding DNA: TGCGCCAGCAGCCCTACCCCCAGTCTGCTAGATACGCAGTATTTT. Translated: CASSPTPSLLDTQYF.

This clonotype was seen a handful of times. The DNA of the CDR3 is TGCAGTGCGATCGGGGGCTTCCATCAGCCCCAGCATTTT. Translation gives CSAIGGFHQPQHF. The V gene is TRBV20-1, the J gene TRBJ1-5, with TRBD1 as a possible D gene (6 bases). Trimming took 6 bases from V and 5 from J, leaving 14 bases between them. Looked up from germline, CDR1 is DFQATT and CDR2 is SNEGSKA (reference sequence). The CDR3 loop spans 13 amino acids.

This clonotype was seen a handful of times. J is TRBJ2-2 and V is TRBV9; 11 bases line up with TRBD1. The length of the CDR3 is 16 residues. V shed 4 bases, J shed 6 bases, and the junction held 8 bases outside the gene matches. CDR1 SGDLS and CDR2 YYNGEE come from the germline V gene. CDR3 bases: TGTGCCAGCAGCCCCTGGACAGGGGGCGTCGCCGGGGAGCTGTTTTTT. Its protein product is CASSPWTGGVAGELFF.

This clonotype was detected many times. The CDR3 DNA reads TGCAGTGCTCTTCAGACAGCCCGAAGTAACTATGGCTACACCTTC. Protein: CSALQTARSNYGYTF. J is TRBJ1-2 and V is TRBV20-1, with a possible D match to TRBD1 (5 bases). V was pared by 5 bases and J by 1 base, with 17 bases between. The germline gives CDR1 DFQATT, CDR2 SNEGSKA (reference sequence). The CDR3 is 15 amino acids.

This clonotype was picked up a small number of times. In DNA, the CDR3 is TGCGCCAGCAGCGCCCCGGTGGGGGCGACGGAGACCCAGTACTTC. Translation: CASSAPVGATETQYF. This chain links TRBV5-1 with TRBJ2-5; tentatively, D is TRBD1 (6 bases). The CDR3 totals 15 residues. V lost 4 bases and J lost 5, with 18 bases in between. CDR1 is SGHRS, CDR2 YFSETQ, per germline.

This clonotype has a handful of counts. V usage is TRBV23-1 and J usage is TRBJ2-1; 9 nucleotides line up with TRBD2. TRBV23-1 is placed among ORFs of uncertain function. Trimming cost V 0 bases and J 0 bases; bases outside gene matches: 0. This CDR3 contains 16 residues. The CDR3 is CASSQSSGGSYNEQFF. The DNA of the CDR3 is TGCGCCAGCAGTCAATCTAGCGGGGGCTCCTACAATGAGCAGTTCTTC.

V and J are TRBV2 and TRBJ2-5; D is ambiguous. V lost 0 bases, J lost 2 bases, and 13 bases lay in between. The CDR3 is 16 residues long. Per germline, CDR1 SNHLY and CDR2 FYNNEI. CDR3 amino acids: CASSEASALLQETQYF. For the CDR3, the DNA is TGTGCCAGCAGTGAAGCGTCGGCCCTACTACAAGAGACCCAGTACTTC.

V and J are TRBV24-1 and TRBJ2-6; D is perhaps TRBD1 (5 bases). Germline values: CDR1 KGHDR, CDR2 SFDVKD. This CDR3 is built from 17 residues. V lost 2 bases to trimming and J lost 0 bases, with 10 bases between them. The CDR3 is CATSDSQGPSGANVLTF. As DNA, the CDR3 is TGTGCCACCAGTGATTCTCAGGGTCCCTCTGGGGCCAACGTCCTGACTTTC.

This clonotype was recorded at least ten times. V and J are TRBV5-5 and TRBJ2-1; the match to TRBD1 covers 7 bases. V shed 0 bases, J shed 2 bases, and the junction held 2 bases outside the gene matches. This CDR3 is built from 15 residues. CDR1 and CDR2 from the germline V gene are SGHKS and YYEKEE (reference sequence). CDR3: CASSLEQGTYNEQFF. In DNA, the CDR3 is TGTGCCAGCAGCTTGGAACAGGGGACCTACAATGAGCAGTTCTTC.

This clonotype has only a few counts. V usage is TRBV4-3 and J usage is TRBJ1-1, with D perhaps matching TRBD1 (5 bases). The V gene lost 0 bases and the J gene lost 3 bases, with 8 bases spanning the gap. CDR1 and CDR2 from the germline V gene are LGHNA and YSLEER. CDR3 length: 14 amino acids. The CDR3 loop reads CASSQDKGHTEAFF. The CDR3 DNA sequence: TGCGCCAGCAGCCAAGATAAGGGGCACACTGAAGCTTTCTTT.

This clonotype was seen many times. The gene calls are TRBV7-9 and TRBJ1-1, with D uncertain. The CDR3 spans 12 residues. Trimming took 5 bases from V and 6 from J, leaving 10 bases between them. Germline V gives CDR1 SEHNR, CDR2 FQNEAQ (reference sequence). CDR3 region: CASSLTSAEAFF. The CDR3 DNA reads as TGTGCCAGCAGCCTTACCAGTGCTGAAGCTTTCTTT.

This clonotype has at least ten counts. The chain couples TRBV27 to TRBJ1-4; D gene ambiguous. CDR1 and CDR2 from the germline V gene are MNHEY and SMNVEV (reference sequence). The CDR3 covers 16 residues. V was trimmed by 8 bases and J by 6 bases, leaving 22 bases between them. CDR3 loop: CASSIGRGMGHEKLFF. Written as DNA, the CDR3 is TGTGCCAGCTCCATAGGGAGAGGGATGGGTCATGAAAAACTGTTTTTT. Complete variable domain (other parts from reference TRBV27 and TRBJ1-4): EAQVTQNPRYLITVTGKKLTVTCSQNMNHEYMSWYRQDPGLGLRQIYYSMNVEVTDKGDVPEGYKVSRKEKRNFPLILESPSPNQTSLYFCASSIGRGMGHEKLFFGSGTQLSVL.

Ten or more counts support this clonotype. The chain joins TRBV7-3 to TRBJ2-2; TRBD1 is a possible D gene (5 bases). Germline assignment: CDR1 SGHTA and CDR2 FQGTGA. The CDR3 contains 11 residues. The germline V and J ends were trimmed by 4 bases and 9 bases, with 6 bases remaining between them. The CDR3 region has the DNA TGTGCCAGCAGCTGGGGCCGGGAGCTGTTTTTT. Translating it yields CASSWGRELFF.

This clonotype was observed a handful of times. J is TRBJ2-1 and V is TRBV15; possibly TRBD2 for D (6 bases). CDR3 size: 16 residues. Trimming shortened V by 6 bases and J by 4 bases, and 19 bases separated the two germline ends. The germline V gene encodes CDR1 LNHNV and CDR2 YYDKDF (reference sequence). The CDR3 nucleotides are TGTGCCACCAGGAACGCAGGCGGGACGGAATACAATGAGCAGTTCTTC. It is translated as CATRNAGGTEYNEQFF. The full variable domain, its missing parts supplied by reference TRBV15 and TRBJ2-1, is DAMVIQNPRYQVTQFGKPVTLSCSQTLNHNVMYWYQQKSSQAPKLLFHYYDKDFNNEADTPDNFQSRRPNTSFCFLDIRSPGLGDTAMYLCATRNAGGTEYNEQFFGPGTRLTVL.

This chain connects TRBV7-8 to TRBJ1-4; 9 positions agree with TRBD1. Germline CDR1 reads SGHVS; CDR2 reads FQNEAQ. V shed 5 bases, J shed 0 bases, and the junction held 4 bases outside the gene matches. The CDR3 covers 16 residues. The CDR3 DNA sequence: TGTGCCAGCAGCGTCGGACAGGGGACAACTAATGAAAAACTGTTTTTT. This translates into CASSVGQGTTNEKLFF. Together with reference TRBV7-8 and TRBJ1-4, the CDR3 gives the full variable domain: GAGVSQSPRYKVAKRGQDVALRCDPISGHVSLFWYQQALGQGPEFLTYFQNEAQLDKSGLPSDRFFAERPEGSVSTLKIQRTQQEDSAVYLCASSVGQGTTNEKLFFGSGTQLSVL.

The chain recombines TRBV4-1 with TRBJ2-4; 8 nucleotides line up with TRBD1. There are 17 residues in the CDR3. The germline gives CDR1 MGHRA, CDR2 YSYEKL. The trim removed 3 bases at V and 4 bases at J, leaving 11 bases unmatched. This CDR3 reads CASSHPFTGGQKNIQYF. CDR3 sequence (DNA): TGCGCCAGCAGCCACCCATTCACAGGGGGGCAAAAAAACATTCAGTACTTC.

The chain joins TRBV5-1 to TRBJ2-3, with 8 positions matching TRBD2. V trimming: 1 base; J trimming: 4 bases; junction bases outside the gene matches: 5. Germline V gives CDR1 SGHRS, CDR2 YFSETQ. The CDR3 contains 15 residues. This CDR3 reads CASSLPAGDADTQYF. In DNA form, the CDR3 reads TGCGCCAGCAGCTTGCCAGCGGGGGACGCAGATACGCAGTATTTT.

The chain uses TRBV9 and TRBJ2-4; D is possibly TRBD1 or TRBD2 (5 bases each). Germline loops: CDR1 SGDLS, CDR2 YYNGEE. The CDR3 is 16 residues long. V lost 4 bases, J lost 3 bases, and 17 bases lay in between. The CDR3 sequence: CASSPMGDAGKNIQYF. The DNA of the CDR3 is TGTGCCAGCAGCCCCATGGGGGATGCGGGCAAAAACATTCAGTACTTC. Full variable domain (remainder filled in from reference TRBV9 and TRBJ2-4): DSGVTQTPKHLITATGQRVTLRCSPRSGDLSVYWYQQSLDQGLQFLIQYYNGEERAKGNILERFSAQQFPDLHSELNLSSLELGDSALYFCASSPMGDAGKNIQYFGAGTRLSVL.